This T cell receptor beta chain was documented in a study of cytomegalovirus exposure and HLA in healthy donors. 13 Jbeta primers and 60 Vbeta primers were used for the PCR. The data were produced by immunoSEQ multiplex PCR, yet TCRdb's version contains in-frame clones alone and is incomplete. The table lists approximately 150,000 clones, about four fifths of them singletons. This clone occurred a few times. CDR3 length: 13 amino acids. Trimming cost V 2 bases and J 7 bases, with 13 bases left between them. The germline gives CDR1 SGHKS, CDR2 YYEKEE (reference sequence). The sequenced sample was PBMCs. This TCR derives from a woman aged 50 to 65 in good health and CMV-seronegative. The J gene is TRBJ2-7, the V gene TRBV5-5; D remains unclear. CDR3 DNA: TGTGCCAGCAGCTTACTTTATCTTACGGAGCAGTACTTC. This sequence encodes CASSLLYLTEQYF. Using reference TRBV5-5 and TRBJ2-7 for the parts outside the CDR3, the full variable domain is DAGVTQSPTHLIKTRGQQVTLRCSPISGHKSVSWYQQVLGQGPQFIFQYYEKEERGRGNFPDRFSARQFPNYSSELNVNALLLGDSALYLCASSLLYLTEQYFGPGTRLTVT.